This T cell receptor (beta chain) comes out of a study of neurological immune-mediated disorders. This CDR3 comprises 14 residues. Germline CDR1 and CDR2: SGHTA and FQGNSA. Trimming took 8 bases from V and 5 from J; bases not matched to a gene: 9. TCRdb re-analysed the 5' RACE reads in MiXCR, keeping a single row per CDR3 protein. Here the sample spans fewer than 80,000 distinct CDR3 sequences, under 5.5% being singletons. This clonotype came up many times. As yet, its antigen is unknown. Overall study findings and caveats: It was HTLV-1-associated myelopathy that showed the most TCR clonal expansion, while multiple sclerosis showed the least, falling below healthy controls. Phylogenetic grouping placed 18 of 34 multiple sclerosis patients' repertoires in one related-CDR3 cluster, a possible signature.

The unsorted libraries had their origin in 2 million PBMCs stored at -80 C. The rearrangement uses TRBV7-2 and TRBJ2-1; 7 bases fit TRBD1. The receptor was derived from a woman aged 45-65 years with multiple sclerosis. The sequenced sample consisted of PBMCs. The CDR3 coding sequence is TGTGCCAGCCAAAGGTGGGACAGTAACAATGAGCAGTTCTTC. Residues: CASQRWDSNNEQFF.